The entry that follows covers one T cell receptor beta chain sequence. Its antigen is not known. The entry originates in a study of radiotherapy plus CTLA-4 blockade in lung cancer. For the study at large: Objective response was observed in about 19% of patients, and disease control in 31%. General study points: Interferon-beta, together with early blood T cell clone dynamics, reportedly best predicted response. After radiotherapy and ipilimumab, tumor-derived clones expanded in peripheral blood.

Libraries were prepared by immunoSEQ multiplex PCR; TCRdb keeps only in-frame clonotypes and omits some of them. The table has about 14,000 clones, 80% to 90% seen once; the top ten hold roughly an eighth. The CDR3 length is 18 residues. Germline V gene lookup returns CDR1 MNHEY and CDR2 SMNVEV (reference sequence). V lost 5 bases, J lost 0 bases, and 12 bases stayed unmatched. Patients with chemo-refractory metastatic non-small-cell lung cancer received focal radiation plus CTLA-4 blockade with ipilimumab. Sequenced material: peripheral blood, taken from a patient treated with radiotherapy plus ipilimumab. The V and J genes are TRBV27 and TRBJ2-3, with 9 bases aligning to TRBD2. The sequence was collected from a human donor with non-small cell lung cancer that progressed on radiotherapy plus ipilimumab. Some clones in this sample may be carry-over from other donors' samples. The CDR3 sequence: CASSPGLAVSPSTDTQYF. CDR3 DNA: TGTGCCAGCAGTCCGGGACTAGCCGTCTCACCTAGCACAGATACGCAGTATTTT.